The TCR beta chain described here comes from a study of OX40 agonist ivuxolimab in advanced cancers. Study at large: Head and neck, renal cell, melanoma or hepatocellular carcinoma were the cancers that dose-escalation patients had. Three dose-escalation patients had partial responses: one with hepatocellular carcinoma and two with cutaneous melanoma. Study conclusions and caveats: The antigens recognized by the expanded peripheral T cells, that is their antigen specificity, were not determined.

The germline gives CDR1 MDHEN, CDR2 SYDVKM. This CDR3 spans 13 amino acids. V dropped 5 bases and J dropped 4 bases, with 11 bases sitting between them. Libraries were prepared by immunoSEQ multiplex PCR; TCRdb keeps only in-frame clonotypes and omits some of them. The sample consists of 30,000 to 40,000 clones, approximately 80% of them appearing once. Peripheral blood came from all dose cohorts at three timepoints. As to this clone: No antigen is known for it.

The sequence came from an adult with an advanced solid tumor such as melanoma, head and neck, liver or kidney cancer. The chain is built from TRBV28 and TRBJ1-2, with D unresolved. This material consisted of CD4+ or CD8+ T cells sorted from blood, taken in a trial of the OX40 agonist ivuxolimab. CDR3 sequence reads: CASSPTVSYGYTF. The CDR3 DNA follows: TGTGCCAGCAGTCCCACAGTCAGCTATGGCTACACCTTC.